Listed below are T cell receptor beta chains from one sample, sequenced in a study of shared clonotypes between healthy human individuals. The protocol was immunoSEQ multiplex PCR, while the TCRdb copy is restricted to in-frame clones and leaves out a portion. The sample yields about 980,000 clones, roughly 72% seen once. The sequenced sample was memory CD4+ T cells sorted from blood. These receptors all come from a man younger than 30 in good health. CDR3s include the opening cysteine and the closing phenylalanine or tryptophan. A D gene is named only where the DNA matches it firmly. Size is omitted from some rows. Given values are once, few, many or a class for expanded clones.

J gene,clone size,V gene,D gene,CDR3 protein,CDR3 DNA
TRBJ1-1,.,TRBV10-2,TRBD1,CASSHSETGRNTEAFF,TGCGCCAGCAGTCATTCCGAGACAGGGAGAAACACTGAAGCTTTCTTT
TRBJ2-5,.,TRBV30,TRBD1,CAWNEQGARPGQYF,TGTGCCTGGAATGAACAGGGGGCCCGCCCGGGCCAGTACTTC
TRBJ1-1,few,TRBV29-1,.,CSVETPTRTEAFF,TGCAGCGTTGAAACACCCACCCGGACTGAAGCTTTCTTT
TRBJ2-3,.,TRBV2,TRBD2,CASRLAGGVDTQYF,TGTGCCAGCAGACTAGCGGGGGGGGTAGATACGCAGTATTTT
TRBJ2-5,once,TRBV29-1,TRBD2,CSVLTSGRTQYF,TGCAGCGTCCTCACTAGCGGAAGGACCCAGTACTTC
TRBJ1-3,.,TRBV20-1,.,CSARDGNTIYF,TGCAGTGCTAGAGATGGAAACACCATATATTTT
TRBJ1-1,few,TRBV6-4,.,CASSVRIGTEAFF,TGTGCCAGCAGTGTTCGGATTGGCACTGAAGCTTTCTTT
TRBJ1-1,few,TRBV30,.,CAWSVRNTEAFF,TGTGCCTGGAGTGTCCGTAACACTGAAGCTTTCTTT
TRBJ2-7,.,TRBV20-1,TRBD1,CSAGTEYEQYF,TGCAGTGCTGGGACAGAGTACGAGCAGTACTTC
TRBJ1-2,few,TRBV7-6,TRBD1,CASSLGPGQIYGYTF,TGTGCCAGCAGCTTAGGTCCGGGACAGATCTATGGCTACACCTTC
TRBJ2-3,.,TRBV14,TRBD2,CASSQDRGGALQF,TGTGCCAGCAGCCAAGATCGCGGGGGGGCCCTACAATTT
TRBJ2-2,.,TRBV7-2,.,CASSLVLGKAGTGGELFF,TGTGCCAGCAGCTTAGTTTTGGGGAAGGCCGGCACGGGCGGGGAGCTGTTTTTT
TRBJ2-1,.,TRBV29-1,TRBD2,CSVGAPSGKRNEQFF,TGCAGCGTTGGGGCCCCGAGCGGGAAGAGGAATGAGCAGTTCTTC
TRBJ1-1,.,TRBV5-5,.,CASSLQGLMNTEAFF,TGTGCCAGCAGCTTGCAGGGATTAATGAACACTGAAGCTTTCTTT
TRBJ2-2,many,TRBV6-1,.,CASRTESLSTGELFF,TGTGCCAGCAGGACAGAGTCGCTGAGCACCGGGGAGCTGTTTTTT
TRBJ2-1,once,TRBV5-4,.,CASSSGSYSYNEQFF,TGTGCCAGCAGCTCCGGGAGCTACTCCTACAATGAGCAGTTCTTC
TRBJ2-1,once,TRBV5-1,.,CASSLGGSSYNEQFF,TGCGCCAGCAGCTTGGGCGGGTCCTCCTACAATGAGCAGTTCTTC
TRBJ2-7,.,TRBV6-1,.,CASSESAPSSYEQYF,TGTGCCAGCAGTGAATCAGCCCCAAGCTCCTACGAGCAGTACTTC
TRBJ1-5,few,TRBV30,.,CAWTPGLGNQPQHF,TGTGCCTGGACTCCGGGCCTGGGCAATCAGCCCCAGCATTTT
TRBJ2-5,.,TRBV7-2,TRBD2,CASSRGLAGVETQYF,TGTGCCAGCAGCCGGGGGCTAGCGGGAGTAGAGACCCAGTACTTC
TRBJ2-7,once,TRBV5-1,.,CASSHPDRSYEQYF,TGCGCCAGCAGCCACCCTGACAGGTCCTACGAGCAGTACTTC
TRBJ2-1,once,TRBV5-4,TRBD2,CASSPGTSGSLSYNEQFF,TGTGCCAGCAGCCCCGGGACTAGCGGGAGTTTGTCATACAATGAGCAGTTCTTC
TRBJ2-2,few,TRBV6-4,.,CASSATSPGELFF,TGTGCCAGCAGTGCGACTAGTCCCGGGGAGCTGTTTTTT
TRBJ2-7,.,TRBV7-9,TRBD1,CASSQYWTGGHEQYF,TGTGCCAGCAGCCAATATTGGACAGGGGGCCACGAGCAGTACTTC
TRBJ2-7,.,TRBV11-3,.,CASSFERRPYEQYF,TGTGCCAGCAGCTTTGAACGACGCCCCTACGAGCAGTACTTC
TRBJ2-7,.,TRBV27,TRBD2,CASSLKAGEYSYEQYF,TGTGCCAGCAGTCTTAAAGCGGGAGAGTATTCCTACGAGCAGTACTTC
TRBJ2-6,.,TRBV4-3,.,CASSQDYFPSSGANVLTF,TGCGCCAGCAGCCAAGATTATTTCCCCAGCTCTGGGGCCAACGTCCTGACTTTC
TRBJ1-6,.,TRBV5-4,.,CASSPGGWGPNSPLHF,TGTGCCAGCAGCCCGGGAGGGTGGGGGCCCAATTCACCCCTCCACTTT
TRBJ1-2,once,TRBV5-6,.,CASSLASASYGYTF,TGTGCCAGCAGCTTGGCCTCAGCTTCCTATGGCTACACCTTC